Listed below are T cell receptor beta chains from one sample, sequenced in a study of shared clonotypes between healthy human individuals. Clones were read by immunoSEQ multiplex PCR, and TCRdb kept only the in-frame ones, dropping some. The sample lists around 2.5 million clones; over 85% were seen once. Sequencing was performed on naive CD4+ T cells from PBMCs. These receptors were obtained from a man in his late teens or twenties in good health. Some clones in this sample may be carry-over from other donors' samples. Both conserved end residues are part of each CDR3. D genes are given only for firm matches. Not every row has a clone size; where given, it reads once, few, many or a size class.

TRBJ1-2	-	TRBV5-6	-	13	CASSSGPNYGYTF	TGTGCCAGCAGCTCCGGGCCCAACTATGGCTACACCTTC
TRBJ2-3	-	TRBV15	-	15	CATSRRGQSTDTQYF	TGTGCCACCAGCAGGAGAGGACAGAGCACAGATACGCAGTATTTT
TRBJ1-4	-	TRBV28	-	14	CASSLVQGGEKLFF	TGTGCCAGCAGTTTGGTACAGGGTGGGGAAAAACTGTTTTTT
TRBJ1-5	TRBD1	TRBV28	-	17	CASGGADARTGSQPQHF	TGTGCCAGCGGGGGGGCAGATGCACGGACAGGGAGTCAGCCCCAGCATTTT
TRBJ2-7	TRBD2	TRBV19	-	14	CASIQAGGSYEQYF	TGTGCCAGTATTCAAGCGGGAGGCTCCTACGAGCAGTACTTC
TRBJ2-7	TRBD1	TRBV14	-	17	CASSSTAAGTGAVSQYF	TGTGCCAGCAGCTCCACTGCCGCAGGGACAGGCGCCGTTTCCCAGTACTTC
TRBJ2-4	-	TRBV5-8	-	15	CASSLPDYYKNIQYF	TGTGCCAGCAGCCTCCCTGACTATTACAAAAACATTCAGTACTTC
TRBJ2-1	-	TRBV6-4	-	13	CASSESRGGEQFF	TGTGCCAGCAGTGAGAGTAGGGGCGGTGAGCAGTTCTTC
TRBJ2-7	-	TRBV28	once	15	CASRPTTGIAYEQYF	TGTGCCAGCAGACCAACGACGGGGATTGCCTACGAGCAGTACTTC
TRBJ1-4	-	TRBV29-1	few	15	CSVQPGSATNEKLFF	TGCAGCGTTCAACCTGGGAGTGCAACTAATGAAAAACTGTTTTTT
TRBJ2-7	-	TRBV5-4	-	15	CASSLEGPRPLEQYF	TGTGCCAGCAGCTTGGAGGGTCCACGCCCGTTGGAGCAGTACTTC
TRBJ2-7	-	TRBV7-6	-	15	CASSLSPRLNYEQYF	TGTGCCAGCAGCTTATCTCCTCGACTTAACTACGAGCAGTACTTC
TRBJ2-7	-	TRBV2	once	11	CASSAEYEQYF	TGTGCCAGCAGTGCGGAATACGAGCAGTACTTC
TRBJ1-1	-	TRBV30	-	14	CAWSLGTQVTEAFF	TGTGCCTGGAGTCTCGGGACCCAAGTGACTGAAGCTTTCTTT
TRBJ2-5	TRBD2	TRBV9	-	15	CASSPSSGSEETQYF	TGTGCCAGCAGCCCTTCTAGCGGGAGTGAAGAGACCCAGTACTTC
TRBJ2-7	-	TRBV5-4	-	14	CASSRKQGPYEQYF	TGTGCCAGCAGCAGAAAACAGGGCCCCTACGAGCAGTACTTC
TRBJ1-1	TRBD1	TRBV5-1	few	11	CASSGTGEAFF	TGCGCCAGCAGCGGGACAGGGGAAGCTTTCTTT
TRBJ2-7	TRBD1	TRBV15	-	17	CATSREGGTGSSYEQYF	TGTGCCACCAGCAGAGAGGGAGGGACAGGGAGCTCCTACGAGCAGTACTTC
TRBJ2-2	-	TRBV7-2	-	14	CASSLASYSGELFF	TGTGCCAGCAGCTTGGCTAGCTATAGCGGGGAGCTGTTTTTT
TRBJ2-5	TRBD2	TRBV5-1	-	18	CASSLAFSGLAGGETQYF	TGCGCCAGCAGCTTGGCTTTCAGCGGACTAGCGGGAGGGGAGACCCAGTACTTC
TRBJ2-7	TRBD1	TRBV18	-	15	CASSPRTGAPYEQYF	TGTGCCAGCTCCCCTAGGACAGGGGCCCCCTACGAGCAGTACTTC
TRBJ1-1	TRBD1	TRBV4-1	-	14	CASSRRDSNTEAFF	TGCGCCAGCAGCCGACGGGACAGCAACACTGAAGCTTTCTTT
TRBJ1-1	-	TRBV15	once	11	CATAEGTEAFF	TGTGCCACAGCAGAGGGGACTGAAGCTTTCTTT